These 18 T cell receptor beta chains originate from one sample sequenced in a study of tumor and adjacent non-tumor tissue in lung cancer. TCRbeta libraries were built with three rounds of nested PCR, modified from ARM-PCR. One entry per CDR3 protein, called by TCRdb with MiXCR from the multiplex PCR reads. The table shows 65,000 to 75,000 distinct CDR3 sequences, with under 80% occurring only once. No cell sorting was done before RNA was extracted from the tissue. More than 3 cm separated this lung sample from the edge of the tumor. Sequenced: distant non-tumor lung tissue. These receptors came from a man aged 55 to 70 with non-small cell lung cancer.

In regard to this clonotype: The DNA is omitted, as the CDR3 cannot be located on it reliably, and the CDR3 follows TCRdb's listing. The chain employs TRBV12-3 or TRBV12-4 and TRBJ2-1. The CDR3 comprises 13 residues, both ends counted. The CDR3 here is CASSVGLGNEQFF.

As regards this clonotype: Being one base from a much bigger clone, this may be a read error. The chain has TRBV20-1 and TRBJ1-5; D may be TRBD1 (6 bases). The CDR3 contains 18 residues. Germline values: CDR1 DFQATT, CDR2 SNEGSKA (reference sequence). Trimming shortened V by 0 bases and J by 6 bases, and 24 bases separated the two germline ends. CDR3 in amino acids: CSARDVRDTGTSSQPQHF. CDR3 bases: TGCAGTGCTAGAGATGTCCGGGACACAGGGACGTCCAGTCAGCCCCAGCATTTT.

Comment on this clonotype: One end of the junction varies from germline; a read error may be responsible. The chain has TRBV6-1 and TRBJ2-1; 13 bases are shared with TRBD2. Germline CDR1 is MNHNS and CDR2 is SASEGT. The CDR3 runs to 16 residues. CDR3 amino acids: CAGSDRTSGRFGEEFF. In nucleotides, the CDR3 is TGTGCCGGCAGTGACAGGACTAGCGGGAGATTCGGTGAGGAGTTCTTC.

Concerning this clonotype itself: It is likely a read error, because the conserved phenylalanine at the end of the CDR3 is missing. The limits of the CDR3 on the DNA are not certain, so only TCRdb's listed CDR3 is given. The gene calls are TRBV4-1 and TRBJ1-1. Germline loops: CDR1 MGHRA, CDR2 YSYEKL. From its first to its last residue, the CDR3 has 13 amino acids. This chain's CDR3 is CASSQDVDTEAFY.

This clonotype has a count of ten or more. The rearrangement joins TRBV20-1 to TRBJ2-5; TRBD1 matches 10 bases. The CDR3 consists of 15 residues. With V trimmed by 3 bases and J by 7 bases, 11 bases remained unmatched. CDR1 and CDR2 from the germline V gene are DFQATT and SNEGSKA (reference sequence). CDR3 DNA: TGCAGTGCTAGGACCGGGACAGGGGTTTTTGGGACCCAGTACTTC. It codes for CSARTGTGVFGTQYF.

This clonotype was observed a handful of times. A much larger clone differs from this one at a single base, so this may be a read error. The rearrangement links TRBV12-3 or TRBV12-4 to TRBJ2-7; 8 bases match TRBD2. The CDR3 totals 15 residues. The J segment lost 3 bases and the V segment lost 5 bases, leaving 9 bases of the junction unmatched. CDR3 sequence: CASSNQGLGYYEQYF. For the CDR3, the DNA is TGTGCCAGCAGTAACCAGGGACTAGGATACTACGAGCAGTACTTC.

In the case of this clonotype: The junction departs from the called germline gene at one end, perhaps through a read error. This chain connects TRBV29-1 to TRBJ2-5; unclear D gene. Germline CDR1 is SQVTM and CDR2 is ANQGSEA. This CDR3 is 13 amino acids long. The CDR3 nucleotides read TGCAACGTGTCGGACCGGTACCAACAGACCCAGTACTTC. This codes for CNVSDRYQQTQYF.

About this clonotype: This clone may be a read error of a much larger clone one base away. V gene TRBV20-1 combines with J gene TRBJ1-5; D is unresolved. The V gene's germline CDR1 is DFQATT and CDR2 SNEGSKA (reference sequence). V shed 0 bases and J shed 3 bases, with 9 bases lying between them. This CDR3 is 14 amino acids long. As DNA, the CDR3 is TGCAGTGCTAGAGATCGCTCGGTCAATCAGCCCCAGCATTTT. Its protein product is CSARDRSVNQPQHF.

With regard to this clonotype: One junction end disagrees with the germline gene, perhaps due to a read error. This chain joins TRBV28 and TRBJ1-1; D is unclear. The CDR3 runs to 13 residues. Germline V CDR1 and CDR2: MDHEN, SYDVKM. The CDR3 region is CTSCRTDGTEAFF. CDR3 DNA sequence: TGTACCAGCTGTCGGACGGACGGCACTGAAGCTTTCTTT.

This clonotype was observed a handful of times. V usage is TRBV5-5 and J usage is TRBJ2-7, with D uncertain. This CDR3 is built from 14 residues. Germline V gene data show CDR1 as SGHKS and CDR2 as YYEKEE (reference sequence). Trimming cost V 0 bases and J 2 bases, with 9 bases left between them. The CDR3 sequence: CASSLATPPYEQYF. Here the CDR3 DNA reads TGTGCCAGCAGCTTGGCCACCCCACCCTACGAGCAGTACTTC. The complete variable domain, with remaining parts taken from reference TRBV5-5 and TRBJ2-7, reads DAGVTQSPTHLIKTRGQQVTLRCSPISGHKSVSWYQQVLGQGPQFIFQYYEKEERGRGNFPDRFSARQFPNYSSELNVNALLLGDSALYLCASSLATPPYEQYFGPGTRLTVT.

The CDR3 is CASSSAGHRYNKLFF. CDR3 sequence (DNA): TGTGCCAGCAGTTCAGCGGGACACCGCTACAATAAGCTGTTCTTC. The rearrangement joins TRBV5-6 to TRBJ2-1, with D perhaps matching TRBD2 (7 bases). The CDR3 runs to 15 residues. V lost 5 bases to trimming and J lost 15 bases, with 27 bases between them. In germline, CDR1 is SGHDT, CDR2 YYEEEE.

This clonotype came up a few times. A much larger clone lies one base from this, so it may be a read error. The conserved final phenylalanine or tryptophan is absent from the CDR3, which likely points to a read error. The chain recombines TRBV6-1 with TRBJ1-1; no clear D. The CDR3 sequence is 13 residues long. Trimming removed 1 base at V and 4 bases at J, with 7 bases between. Germline V lookup: CDR1 MNHNS, CDR2 SASEGT. The CDR3 is CASSEGKFTEAFL. The CDR3 region has the DNA TGTGCCAGCAGTGAAGGAAAGTTCACTGAAGCTTTCTTA.

As concerns this clonotype: An end of the junction does not agree with germline; a read error may underlie this. CDR3 coding DNA: TGTGCCTGGAGCCCCTCGATGGCTAACGGTGCGGGGCAGGTCTTC. It translates to CAWSPSMANGAGQVF. The chain carries TRBV30 and TRBJ2-1; tentatively, D is TRBD2 (6 bases). The CDR3 is 15 residues long. CDR1 is GTSNPN and CDR2 is SVGIG in the germline V gene (reference sequence).

This chain connects TRBV4-1 to TRBJ1-5; 7 positions match TRBD1. CDR1 and CDR2 from the germline V gene are MGHRA and YSYEKL. The ends lost 1 base at V and 1 base at J; junction bases unmatched: 1. This CDR3 spans 15 amino acids. The CDR3 region has the DNA TGCGCCAGCAGCCAAGTGACAGGGAGCAATCAGCCCCAGCATTTT. Translation gives CASSQVTGSNQPQHF.

This chain uses TRBV6-6 with TRBJ2-5; TRBD1 matches at 8 bases. V shed 11 bases, J shed 1 base, and the junction held 15 bases outside the gene matches. The CDR3 is 16 residues long. Germline CDR1 MNHNY, CDR2 SVGAGI (reference sequence). CDR3 loop: CAGKPTPTGGQETQYF. The CDR3, as DNA: TGTGCCGGCAAGCCTACCCCCACAGGGGGCCAAGAGACCCAGTACTTC.

With regard to this clonotype: The final CDR3 position lacks the conserved phenylalanine or tryptophan, pointing to a likely read error. The J gene is TRBJ2-1, the V gene TRBV4-1, with D unresolved. V was pared by 7 bases and J by 3 bases, with 13 bases between. Germline CDR1 and CDR2: MGHRA and YSYEKL. CDR3 length: 14 amino acids. CDR3 sequence: CASIHERNYNEQFS. The CDR3 nucleotides read TGCGCCAGCATCCATGAACGCAACTACAATGAGCAGTTCTCC.

Many counts were recorded for this clonotype. V and J are TRBV20-1 and TRBJ1-5; 7 bases line up with TRBD1. Germline V gene data show CDR1 as DFQATT and CDR2 as SNEGSKA (reference sequence). This CDR3 is built from 13 residues. V trimming: 5 bases; J trimming: 5 bases; junction bases outside the gene matches: 6. CDR3 sequence (DNA): TGCAGTGCTTTACAGGGGAGGGATCAGCCCCAGCATTTT. Its translation: CSALQGRDQPQHF.

Remarks on this clonotype: With a much larger clone just one base away, this may be a read error. This chain joins TRBV11-2 and TRBJ2-1, with 11 nucleotides matching TRBD2. Germline V lookup: CDR1 SGHAT, CDR2 FQNNGV. V shed 4 bases, J shed 6 bases, and the junction held 5 bases outside the gene matches. The length of the CDR3 is 15 residues. CDR3 in amino acids: CASSYGTSGPNEQFF. In nucleotides, the CDR3 is TGTGCCAGCAGCTATGGGACTAGCGGACCCAATGAGCAGTTCTTC.